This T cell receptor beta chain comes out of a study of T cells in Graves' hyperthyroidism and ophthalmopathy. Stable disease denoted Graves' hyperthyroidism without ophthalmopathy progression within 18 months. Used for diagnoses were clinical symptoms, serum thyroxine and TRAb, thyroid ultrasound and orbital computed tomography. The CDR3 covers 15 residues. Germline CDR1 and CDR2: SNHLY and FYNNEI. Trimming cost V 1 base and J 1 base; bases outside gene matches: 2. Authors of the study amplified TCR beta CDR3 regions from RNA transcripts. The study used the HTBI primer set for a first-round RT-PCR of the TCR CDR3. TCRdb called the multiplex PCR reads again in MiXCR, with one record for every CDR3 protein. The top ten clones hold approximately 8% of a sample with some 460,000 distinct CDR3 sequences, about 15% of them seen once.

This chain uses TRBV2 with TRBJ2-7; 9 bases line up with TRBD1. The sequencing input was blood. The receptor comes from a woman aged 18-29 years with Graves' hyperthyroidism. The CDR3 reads CASSEVGQGSYEQYF. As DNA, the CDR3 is TGTGCCAGCAGTGAAGTAGGACAGGGGTCCTACGAGCAGTACTTC.